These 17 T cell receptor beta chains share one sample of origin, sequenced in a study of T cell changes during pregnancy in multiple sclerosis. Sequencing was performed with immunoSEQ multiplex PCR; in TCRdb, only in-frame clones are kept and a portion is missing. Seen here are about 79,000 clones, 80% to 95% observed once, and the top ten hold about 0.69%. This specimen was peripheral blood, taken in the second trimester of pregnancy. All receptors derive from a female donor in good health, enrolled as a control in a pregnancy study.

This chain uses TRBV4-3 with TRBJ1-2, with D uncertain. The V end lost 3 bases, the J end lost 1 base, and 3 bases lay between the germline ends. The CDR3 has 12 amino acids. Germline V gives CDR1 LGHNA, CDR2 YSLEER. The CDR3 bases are TGCGCCAGCAGCCATAGTAACTATGGCTACACCTTC. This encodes CASSHSNYGYTF.

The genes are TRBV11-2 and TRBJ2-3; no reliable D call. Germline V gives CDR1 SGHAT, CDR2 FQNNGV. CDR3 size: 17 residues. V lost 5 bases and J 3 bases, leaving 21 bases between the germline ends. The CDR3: CASSRGLGDRSTDTQYF. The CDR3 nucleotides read TGTGCCAGCAGCCGCGGTCTCGGCGATCGTAGTACAGATACGCAGTATTTT.

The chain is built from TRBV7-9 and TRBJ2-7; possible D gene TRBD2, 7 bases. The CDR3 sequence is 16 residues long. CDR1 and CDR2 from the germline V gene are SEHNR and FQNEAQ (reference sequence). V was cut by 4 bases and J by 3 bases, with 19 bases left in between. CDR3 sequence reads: CASSSQQGWDYYEQYF. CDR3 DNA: TGTGCCAGCAGCTCTCAACAGGGTTGGGACTACTACGAGCAGTACTTC.

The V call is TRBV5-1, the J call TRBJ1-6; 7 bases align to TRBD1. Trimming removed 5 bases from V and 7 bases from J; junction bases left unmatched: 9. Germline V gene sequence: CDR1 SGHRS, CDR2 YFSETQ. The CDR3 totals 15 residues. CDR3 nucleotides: TGCGCCAGCAGGCGAGGGGCAGGGGGAAATTCACCCCTCCACTTT. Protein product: CASRRGAGGNSPLHF. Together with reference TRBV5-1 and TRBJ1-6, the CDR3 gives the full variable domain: KAGVTQTPRYLIKTRGQQVTLSCSPISGHRSVSWYQQTPGQGLQFLFEYFSETQRNKGNFPGRFSGRQFSNSRSEMNVSTLELGDSALYLCASRRGAGGNSPLHFGNGTRLTVT.

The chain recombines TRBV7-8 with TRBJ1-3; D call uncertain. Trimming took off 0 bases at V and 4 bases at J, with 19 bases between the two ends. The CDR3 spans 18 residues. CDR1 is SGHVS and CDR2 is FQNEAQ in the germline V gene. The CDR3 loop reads CASSLALPRLGGGNTIYF. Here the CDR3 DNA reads TGTGCCAGCAGCTTAGCGCTTCCCAGGCTCGGTGGGGGAAACACCATATATTTT.

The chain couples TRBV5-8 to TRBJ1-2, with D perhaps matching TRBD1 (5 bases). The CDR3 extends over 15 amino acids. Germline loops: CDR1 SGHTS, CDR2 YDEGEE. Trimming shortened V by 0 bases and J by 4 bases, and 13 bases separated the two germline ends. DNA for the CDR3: TGTGCCAGCAGCTTGGATTTCGGAACAGGCTATGGCTACACCTTC. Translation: CASSLDFGTGYGYTF.

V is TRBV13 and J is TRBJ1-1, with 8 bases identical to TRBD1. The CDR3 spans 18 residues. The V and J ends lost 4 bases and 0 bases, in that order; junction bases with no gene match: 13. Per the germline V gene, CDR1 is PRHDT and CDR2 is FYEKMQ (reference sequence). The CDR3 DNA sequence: TGTGCCAGCAGCTCTTTAGGACAGGGCATACTAATGAACACTGAAGCTTTCTTT. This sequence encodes CASSSLGQGILMNTEAFF.

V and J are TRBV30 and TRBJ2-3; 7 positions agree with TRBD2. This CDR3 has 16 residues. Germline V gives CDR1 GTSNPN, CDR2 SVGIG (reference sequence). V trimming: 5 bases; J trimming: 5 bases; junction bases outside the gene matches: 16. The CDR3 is CAWSVGGGTYLDTQYF. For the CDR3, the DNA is TGTGCCTGGTCGGTCGGCGGGGGTACTTATCTAGATACGCAGTATTTT. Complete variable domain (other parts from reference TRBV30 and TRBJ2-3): SQTIHQWPATLVQPVGSPLSLECTVEGTSNPNLYWYRQAAGRGLQLLFYSVGIGQISSEVPQNLSASRPQDRQFILSSKKLLLSDSGFYLCAWSVGGGTYLDTQYFGPGTRLTVL.

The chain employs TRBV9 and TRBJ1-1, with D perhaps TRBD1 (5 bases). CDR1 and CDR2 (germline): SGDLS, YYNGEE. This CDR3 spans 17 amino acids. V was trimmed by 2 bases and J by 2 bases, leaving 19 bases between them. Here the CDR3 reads CASSVSGGSGANTEAFF. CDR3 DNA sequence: TGTGCCAGCAGCGTCAGCGGGGGATCCGGGGCAAACACTGAAGCTTTCTTT.

The CDR3 here is CASSFRRTGSSYEQYF. The CDR3 nucleotides are TGTGCCAGCAGTTTTAGGAGGACCGGCAGCTCCTACGAGCAGTACTTC. The V gene is TRBV27, the J gene TRBJ2-7, with D maybe TRBD2 (5 bases). Germline assignment: CDR1 MNHEY and CDR2 SMNVEV (reference sequence). Trimming stripped 3 bases from V and 0 bases from J, with 15 bases between. The CDR3 covers 16 residues.

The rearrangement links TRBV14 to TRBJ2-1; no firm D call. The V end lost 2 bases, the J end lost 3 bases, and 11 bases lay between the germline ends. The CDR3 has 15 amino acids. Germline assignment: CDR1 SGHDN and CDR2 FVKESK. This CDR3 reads CASSQSLADYNEQFF. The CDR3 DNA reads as TGTGCCAGCAGCCAAAGTCTTGCGGACTACAATGAGCAGTTCTTC.

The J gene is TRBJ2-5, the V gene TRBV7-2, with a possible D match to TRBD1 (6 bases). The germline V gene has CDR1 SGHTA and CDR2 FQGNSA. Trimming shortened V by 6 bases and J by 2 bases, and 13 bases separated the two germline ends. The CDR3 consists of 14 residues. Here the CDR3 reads CASRGRDTQETQYF. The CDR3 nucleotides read TGTGCCAGCAGGGGCCGGGACACTCAAGAGACCCAGTACTTC.

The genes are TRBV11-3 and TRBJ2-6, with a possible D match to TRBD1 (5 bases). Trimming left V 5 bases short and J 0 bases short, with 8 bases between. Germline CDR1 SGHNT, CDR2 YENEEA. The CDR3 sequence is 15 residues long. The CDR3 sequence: CASSPQGSGANVLTF. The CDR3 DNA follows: TGTGCCAGCAGCCCTCAGGGCTCTGGGGCCAACGTCCTGACTTTC.

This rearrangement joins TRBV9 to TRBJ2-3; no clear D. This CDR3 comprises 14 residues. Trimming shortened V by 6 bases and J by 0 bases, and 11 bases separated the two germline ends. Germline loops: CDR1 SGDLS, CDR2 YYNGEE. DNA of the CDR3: TGTGCCAGCACCTCAGATGCTAGCACAGATACGCAGTATTTT. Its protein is CASTSDASTDTQYF.

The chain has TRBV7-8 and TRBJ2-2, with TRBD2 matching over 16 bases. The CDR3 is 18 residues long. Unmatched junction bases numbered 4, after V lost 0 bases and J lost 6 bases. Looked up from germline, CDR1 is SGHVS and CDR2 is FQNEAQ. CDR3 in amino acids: CASSLAGLAGGGAGELFF. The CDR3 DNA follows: TGTGCCAGCAGCTTAGCGGGACTAGCGGGGGGGGGCGCCGGGGAGCTGTTTTTT.

Here the CDR3 DNA reads TGTGCCGTACCCGGAACAGACGACTATGGCTACACCTTC. Its translation: CAVPGTDDYGYTF. The chain joins TRBV30 to TRBJ1-2; no reliable D call. The germline CDR1 and CDR2 sequences are GTSNPN and SVGIG (reference sequence). Trimming cost V 8 bases and J 3 bases, with 16 bases left between them. The CDR3 is 13 amino acids.

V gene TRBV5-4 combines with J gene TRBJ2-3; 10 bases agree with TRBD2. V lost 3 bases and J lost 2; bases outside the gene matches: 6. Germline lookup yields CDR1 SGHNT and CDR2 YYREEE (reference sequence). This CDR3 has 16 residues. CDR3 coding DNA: TGTGCCAGCAGCTCTAAGCGGGGGGGGTTCACAGATACGCAGTATTTT. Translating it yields CASSSKRGGFTDTQYF.